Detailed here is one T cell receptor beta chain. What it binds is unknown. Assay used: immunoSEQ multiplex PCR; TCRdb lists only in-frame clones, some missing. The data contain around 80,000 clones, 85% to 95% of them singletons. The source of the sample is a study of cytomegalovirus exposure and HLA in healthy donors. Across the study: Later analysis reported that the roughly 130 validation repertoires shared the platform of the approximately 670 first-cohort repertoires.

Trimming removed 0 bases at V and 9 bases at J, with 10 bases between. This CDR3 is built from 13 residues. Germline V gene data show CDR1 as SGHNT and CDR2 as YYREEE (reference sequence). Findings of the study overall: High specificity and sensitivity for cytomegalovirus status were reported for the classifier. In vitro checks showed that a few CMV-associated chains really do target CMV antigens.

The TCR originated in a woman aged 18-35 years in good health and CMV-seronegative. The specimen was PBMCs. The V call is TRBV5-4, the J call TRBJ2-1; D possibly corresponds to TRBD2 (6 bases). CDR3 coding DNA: TGTGCCAGCAGCTTGGTTGCGGGGTTTGAGCAGTTCTTC. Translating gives CASSLVAGFEQFF.